One sample yielded the 10 T cell receptor beta chains listed below, sequenced in a study of cytomegalovirus exposure and HLA in healthy donors. PCR employed 60 Vbeta and 13 Jbeta primers. Profiling relied on immunoSEQ multiplex PCR, and the TCRdb table lists in-frame clones only, not all of them. Among approximately 70,000 clones listed, 70% were seen once. Sequencing was performed on PBMCs. All receptors come from a woman aged 45-59 years in good health and CMV-seropositive.

This chain joins TRBV7-2 and TRBJ2-3, with TRBD1 as a possible D gene (6 bases). The CDR3 is 15 residues long. Trimming removed 6 bases from V and 2 bases from J, with 15 bases in between. CDR1 SGHTA and CDR2 FQGNSA come from the germline V gene. The DNA of the CDR3 is TGTGCCAGCAGTGGCTGGGACACATCCACAGATACGCAGTATTTT. Encoded protein: CASSGWDTSTDTQYF.

V gene TRBV5-1 combines with J gene TRBJ2-7, with TRBD1 matching over 7 bases. The CDR3 is 14 amino acids. From germline, CDR1 is SGHRS and CDR2 YFSETQ. The junction had 9 bases not matched to a gene; V was cut back by 4 bases and J by 5 bases. CDR3 DNA sequence: TGCGCCAGCAGCCTCGGGACAGTCAAAAACGAGCAGTACTTC. It is translated as CASSLGTVKNEQYF.

The chain carries TRBV7-2 and TRBJ2-7; D is unresolved. V shed 3 bases and J shed 0 bases, with 9 bases lying between them. This CDR3 comprises 14 residues. The V gene's germline CDR1 is SGHTA and CDR2 FQGNSA. Written as DNA, the CDR3 is TGTGCCAGCAGCTTTACGCAGGCCTCCTACGAGCAGTACTTC. Protein product: CASSFTQASYEQYF.

This clone showed up just a few times. V usage is TRBV5-1 and J usage is TRBJ2-7; TRBD1 matches 9 bases. The CDR3 has 15 amino acids. CDR1 is SGHRS, CDR2 YFSETQ, per germline. V shed 0 bases, J shed 5 bases, and the junction held 6 bases outside the gene matches. The CDR3 sequence is CASSLVGQGTNEQYF. The CDR3 region has the DNA TGCGCCAGCAGCTTGGTGGGACAGGGCACTAACGAGCAGTACTTC.

The gene calls are TRBV9 and TRBJ1-2, with D possibly matching TRBD1 (5 bases). V gave up 1 base and J gave up 0 bases, with 10 bases separating them. CDR3 length: 15 amino acids. Looked up from germline, CDR1 is SGDLS and CDR2 is YYNGEE. CDR3 nucleotides: TGTGCCAGCAGCGTAACAACAGGACCTAACTATGGCTACACCTTC. As protein: CASSVTTGPNYGYTF. Using reference TRBV9 and TRBJ1-2 for the parts outside the CDR3, the full variable domain is DSGVTQTPKHLITATGQRVTLRCSPRSGDLSVYWYQQSLDQGLQFLIQYYNGEERAKGNILERFSAQQFPDLHSELNLSSLELGDSALYFCASSVTTGPNYGYTFGSGTRLTVV.

The V call is TRBV19, the J call TRBJ2-7; 7 nucleotides match TRBD1. The V gene's germline CDR1 is LNHDA and CDR2 SQIVND (reference sequence). V shed 6 bases and J 2 bases; nucleotides not matched to a gene: 4. CDR3 size: 13 residues. CDR3 in DNA: TGTGCCAGTAGCCTGGGACAGACCTACGAGCAGTACTTC. This translates into CASSLGQTYEQYF.

The chain has TRBV9 and TRBJ2-4; TRBD2 might be the D (5 bases). The length of the CDR3 is 11 residues. V lost 4 bases and J 15 bases, leaving 14 bases between the germline ends. The germline V gene encodes CDR1 SGDLS and CDR2 YYNGEE. The CDR3 region is CASSQVVGLYF. The CDR3 DNA reads as TGTGCCAGCAGCCAGGTAGTAGGACTGTACTTC.

CDR3 sequence reads: CASSGLAGGPNEQFF. The CDR3 nucleotides are TGCGCCAGCAGCGGACTAGCGGGAGGGCCCAATGAGCAGTTCTTC. The chain joins TRBV5-1 to TRBJ2-1, with 15 bases fitting TRBD2. Germline V gives CDR1 SGHRS, CDR2 YFSETQ. CDR3 length: 15 residues. V shed 4 bases and J 6 bases; nucleotides not matched to a gene: 2.

The chain couples TRBV19 to TRBJ2-7; D might be TRBD1 (7 bases). The V gene's germline CDR1 is LNHDA and CDR2 SQIVND (reference sequence). Trimming left V 7 bases short and J 4 bases short, with 17 bases between. The CDR3 length is 14 residues. The CDR3 here is CASTPTGTYYEQYF. Here the CDR3 DNA reads TGTGCCAGTACCCCGACAGGGACTTATTACGAGCAGTACTTC. The whole variable domain, remainder taken from reference TRBV19 and TRBJ2-7, is DGGITQSPKYLFRKEGQNVTLSCEQNLNHDAMYWYRQDPGQGLRLIYYSQIVNDFQKGDIAEGYSVSREKKESFPLTVTSAQKNPTAFYLCASTPTGTYYEQYFGPGTRLTVT.

This clone appeared a few times. The V and J genes are TRBV6-4 and TRBJ2-1; the match to TRBD1 covers 9 bases. CDR1 MRHNA and CDR2 SNTAGT come from the germline V gene. V was pared by 5 bases and J by 4 bases, with 3 bases of the junction left unmatched. This CDR3 has 14 residues. The CDR3 spells CASSPQGAYNEQFF. The CDR3 coding sequence is TGTGCCAGCAGTCCACAGGGGGCTTACAATGAGCAGTTCTTC.